The clone carrying this TCR beta chain was seen many times. The data were obtained in a study of T cells in Graves' hyperthyroidism and ophthalmopathy. RNA transcripts yielded amplified TCR beta CDR3 regions. HTBI primers drove first-round RT-PCR of the TCR CDR3. From the multiplex PCR reads, TCRdb called clonotypes with MiXCR, one entry per CDR3 protein. The top ten hold roughly 16% of the sample, which has fewer than 850,000 distinct CDR3 sequences, around a sixth seen once. With 6 bases clipped from V and 1 base from J, the junction kept 20 bases outside the gene matches. The CDR3 extends over 21 amino acids. Germline CDR1 SGHTA, CDR2 FQGTGA.

The source is a man aged 50 to 59 with Graves' hyperthyroidism. The sample was blood. This sequence joins TRBV7-3 and TRBJ2-3; TRBD2 matches 12 bases. The CDR3 spells CASSPTGLAGSLLNGTDTQYF. CDR3 coding DNA: TGTGCCAGCAGTCCGACCGGACTAGCGGGATCTTTACTCAACGGCACAGATACGCAGTATTTT. The full variable domain, with the rest looked up from reference TRBV7-3 and TRBJ2-3, is GAGVSQTPSNKVTEKGKYVELRCDPISGHTALYWYRQSLGQGPEFLIYFQGTGAADDSGLPNDRFFAVRPEGSVSTLKIQRTERGDSAVYLCASSPTGLAGSLLNGTDTQYFGPGTRLTVL.